This T cell receptor (beta chain) is drawn from a study of identical twins. Unmatched junction bases numbered 12, after V lost 6 bases and J lost 6 bases. CDR1 DFQATT and CDR2 SNEGSKA come from the germline V gene (reference sequence). This CDR3 comprises 15 residues. MiXCR, applied by TCRdb to the 5' RACE reads, yields one record per CDR3 protein. The table records some 460,000 distinct CDR3 sequences, 12% to 15% of them present only once. In addition, the sample was reused for a study of yellow fever vaccine responses in identical twins.

J is TRBJ2-3 and V is TRBV20-1; TRBD1 agrees at 10 bases. The sequenced sample consisted of CD4+ T cells sorted from blood. The clonotype was recovered from a woman younger than 35 in good health. In DNA form, the CDR3 reads TGCAGTGCGGACTCGGGACAGGGGAAGACTGATACGCAGTATTTT. Its translation is CSADSGQGKTDTQYF.